This T cell receptor beta chain was documented in a study of a mutant IDH1 vaccine in newly diagnosed glioma. Only in-frame clones appear in the TCRdb table, and some are missing; sequencing was by immunoSEQ multiplex PCR. The sample lists about 92,000 clones; about 83% were seen once. Only a few counts were recorded for this clone. As to time point: baseline, week 1 (first vaccination visit). Treatment denoted: pre-vaccination baseline after standard-of-care therapy. Donors' newly diagnosed IDH1-mutant WHO grade 3 or 4 astrocytomas lacked nuclear ATRX. V lost 4 bases to trimming and J lost 7 bases; unmatched junction nucleotides: 8. The CDR3 contains 14 residues. Germline CDR1 and CDR2: LNHDA and SQIVND (reference sequence).

This chain links TRBV19 with TRBJ1-2; 8 nucleotides match TRBD1. This TCR was recovered from a woman in her fifties or sixties with glioma. The sample was PBMCs, taken from a glioma patient treated with radiotherapy, temozolomide or both. CDR3 nucleotides: TGTGCCAGTAGTACCGTACAGGGGGTGGTTGGCTACACCTTC. It yields the protein CASSTVQGVVGYTF.